This T cell receptor beta chain was recovered during a study of blood T cell repertoires in COVID-19. Overall study: COVID-19 samples from acute and convalescent phases originated in the United States, Italy and Spain.

Only in-frame clones appear in the TCRdb table, and some are missing; sequencing was by immunoSEQ multiplex PCR. The data show under 300,000 clones, with 80% to 90% seen just once and over 7.5% held by the top ten. The study assigned cohorts using participant-reported clinical history. The specimen sequenced was PBMCs or T cells enriched from blood (not recorded which). The clonotype originates from a man in his forties who had recovered from COVID-19.

CDR3 in amino acids: CASSYGQNTEAFF. The CDR3 coding sequence is TGTGCCAGTAGTTACGGTCAGAACACTGAAGCTTTCTTT. This sequence joins TRBV19 and TRBJ1-1; D unresolved. The CDR3 covers 13 residues. From germline, CDR1 is LNHDA and CDR2 SQIVND (reference sequence). The germline V and J ends were trimmed by 5 bases and 1 base, with 8 bases remaining between them.